This section outlines one T cell receptor (beta chain) sequence together with its context. No antigen is known for it. These data originate in a study of shared clonotypes between healthy human individuals. General study results and limits: Rarefaction gave evidence that sorted-subset sequencing remained incomplete despite large depth.

Each cell subset's genomic DNA was divided evenly among several immunoSEQ plates. Repertoires were generated with immunoSEQ multiplex PCR, while TCRdb's copy carries only in-frame clones and drops some. Seen here are 1.5 million to 1.9 million clones, nearly 99% observed once, and the top ten hold roughly 0.42%. Germline V gene lookup returns CDR1 SEHNR and CDR2 FQNEAQ (reference sequence). The CDR3 consists of 13 residues. V was clipped by 5 bases and J by 8 bases, with 12 bases between them. Sequencing was performed on naive CD4+ T cells sorted from blood. Subset in this sample: CD45RA+ positively selected. The chain recombines TRBV7-9 with TRBJ1-4; no clear D gene. This clonotype was sampled from a man between 25 and 39 years old in good health. The CDR3 loop is CASSKNDEEKLFF. CDR3 DNA: TGTGCCAGCAGCAAAAACGATGAAGAAAAACTGTTTTTT.